The 32 T cell receptor beta chains listed next were all sequenced from one sample in a study of cytomegalovirus exposure and HLA in healthy donors. 60 Vbeta and 13 Jbeta primers were used in PCR. TCRdb's table, derived via immunoSEQ multiplex PCR, lists solely in-frame clones and lacks some. The sample data list fewer than 150,000 clones. Sequences were obtained from PBMCs. Receptor source: a man aged 40-49 years in good health and CMV-seronegative.

The CDR3 bases are TGTGCCAGCAGCCTTAGCGGGGGGTCGTCCAAAAACATTCAGTACTTC. Protein product: CASSLSGGSSKNIQYF. The J gene is TRBJ2-4, the V gene TRBV4-2; TRBD2 aligns across 10 bases. Germline-derived CDR1 and CDR2 are LGHNA and YNFKEQ. CDR3 length: 16 amino acids. Trimming at V came to 4 bases and at J to 2 bases, leaving 5 bases not matched to a gene.

The chain has TRBV7-3 and TRBJ2-1; 8 bases line up with TRBD2. Unmatched junction bases numbered 21, after V lost 2 bases and J lost 0 bases. The germline CDR1 and CDR2 sequences are SGHTA and FQGTGA. The CDR3 is made up of 22 amino acids. This CDR3 reads CASSLWAPGSGGRKGSYNEQFF. The CDR3 region has the DNA TGTGCCAGCAGCTTATGGGCCCCGGGAAGCGGGGGACGTAAGGGCTCCTACAATGAGCAGTTCTTC.

The J gene is TRBJ1-6, the V gene TRBV2; D perhaps matches TRBD1 (5 bases). V shed 4 bases and J shed 7 bases, with 8 bases lying between them. This CDR3 is built from 13 residues. Per germline, CDR1 SNHLY and CDR2 FYNNEI. The CDR3 sequence is CASSAGENSPLHF. The CDR3 DNA reads TGTGCCAGCAGTGCGGGGGAGAATTCACCCCTCCACTTT.

The CDR3 DNA follows: TGTGCCAGCAGCCCCGGACAGGGGGAAGATGGAGACACTGAAGCTTTCTTT. It codes for CASSPGQGEDGDTEAFF. The rearrangement uses TRBV28 and TRBJ1-1, with 10 bases that match TRBD1. The CDR3 is 17 residues long. V shed 6 bases and J 3 bases; nucleotides not matched to a gene: 13. The germline CDR1 and CDR2 sequences are MDHEN and SYDVKM.

The J gene is TRBJ1-2, the V gene TRBV27; D is possibly TRBD1 (6 bases). Germline V CDR1 and CDR2: MNHEY, SMNVEV (reference sequence). The CDR3 covers 13 residues. Trimming removed 4 bases from V and 8 bases from J, with 14 bases in between. CDR3 nucleotide sequence: TGTGCCAGCAGTTCAATACAGGGAATGGGCTACACCTTC. It is translated as CASSSIQGMGYTF.

J is TRBJ1-5 and V is TRBV27; D may be TRBD1 (6 bases). The CDR3 totals 18 residues. Germline V gene sequence: CDR1 MNHEY, CDR2 SMNVEV (reference sequence). Trimming stripped 7 bases from V and 2 bases from J, with 24 bases between. The DNA for the CDR3 is TGTGCCAGCACCGAAAGGGTTAACAGGGAGGGAGGCAATCAGCCCCAGCATTTT. Protein product: CASTERVNREGGNQPQHF.

The chain employs TRBV14 and TRBJ1-6; TRBD1 matches at 10 bases. The V gene end was trimmed by 4 bases and the J gene end by 10 bases; junction bases not matched to a gene: 10. This CDR3 is 16 amino acids long. The germline gives CDR1 SGHDN, CDR2 FVKESK. The CDR3 DNA reads as TGTGCCAGCAGCCGCCTGACAGGGGGCGAACCCTCACCCCTCCACTTT. Translation gives CASSRLTGGEPSPLHF.

The chain recombines TRBV4-2 with TRBJ2-7, with D possibly matching TRBD1 (6 bases). CDR3 length: 18 amino acids. Germline CDR1 reads LGHNA; CDR2 reads YNFKEQ. V lost 3 bases, J lost 0 bases, and 21 bases lay in between. The CDR3 sequence is CASSQPTMRTDSSYEQYF. Here the CDR3 DNA reads TGTGCCAGCAGCCAGCCGACTATGAGGACAGATAGCTCCTACGAGCAGTACTTC.

The V and J genes are TRBV27 and TRBJ2-2, with 10 bases aligning to TRBD1. Germline CDR1 and CDR2: MNHEY and SMNVEV (reference sequence). This CDR3 is 16 amino acids long. The V gene end was trimmed by 8 bases and the J gene end by 4 bases; junction bases not matched to a gene: 10. In DNA form, the CDR3 reads TGTGCCAGCCGTTCCTTCGGGACAGGGGTCACCGGGGAGCTGTTTTTT. Amino acid sequence: CASRSFGTGVTGELFF.

This chain links TRBV5-1 with TRBJ1-5, with TRBD1 as a possible D gene (5 bases). Trimming took 0 bases from V and 2 from J, leaving 9 bases between them. CDR1 SGHRS and CDR2 YFSETQ come from the germline V gene. CDR3 size: 15 residues. CDR3: CASSLGQGGNQPQHF. CDR3 bases: TGCGCCAGCAGCTTGGGGCAGGGCGGCAATCAGCCCCAGCATTTT.

The chain recombines TRBV10-3 with TRBJ2-7; a possible D gene is TRBD2 (6 bases). The CDR3 extends over 15 amino acids. Germline V lookup: CDR1 ENHRY, CDR2 SYGVKD. The ends were cut back, 2 bases at V and 3 bases at J, with 14 bases in the middle. CDR3 in amino acids: CAISEEPGLFYEQYF. The DNA for the CDR3 is TGTGCCATCAGTGAGGAACCGGGACTTTTCTACGAGCAGTACTTC.

This chain connects TRBV2 to TRBJ2-1; a possible D gene is TRBD1 (5 bases). Germline V CDR1 and CDR2: SNHLY, FYNNEI. The CDR3 consists of 11 residues. Trimming shortened V by 5 bases and J by 15 bases, and 14 bases separated the two germline ends. CDR3 amino acids: CASSQGYDSFF. For the CDR3, the DNA is TGTGCCAGCAGTCAGGGTTACGACTCGTTCTTC.

The V call is TRBV28, the J call TRBJ2-7; 9 bases align to TRBD1. The CDR3 consists of 14 residues. Germline V CDR1 and CDR2: MDHEN, SYDVKM. J gave up 4 bases and V 4 bases, and 5 bases lay outside the gene matches. The CDR3 reads CASSSGTGRYEQYF. The CDR3 nucleotides are TGTGCCAGCAGTTCCGGGACAGGGAGGTACGAGCAGTACTTC.

The V and J genes are TRBV5-1 and TRBJ2-5; TRBD2 might be the D (6 bases). The CDR3 totals 13 residues. V lost 5 bases, J lost 3 bases, and 11 bases lay in between. The germline gives CDR1 SGHRS, CDR2 YFSETQ. The CDR3 DNA reads TGCGCCAGCAGAGGAGGGGAAGAAGAGACCCAGTACTTC. Translation gives CASRGGEEETQYF.

The V gene is TRBV7-9, the J gene TRBJ1-2; 11 bases match TRBD1. Looked up from germline, CDR1 is SEHNR and CDR2 is FQNEAQ (reference sequence). The V and J ends lost 3 bases and 10 bases, in that order; junction bases with no gene match: 19. The CDR3 is 18 amino acids. The CDR3, as DNA: TGTGCCAGCAGCTTGGAACCGGGACAGGGGGGTTTAGATCGGGACTACACCTTC. Residues: CASSLEPGQGGLDRDYTF.

This chain uses TRBV11-1 with TRBJ2-3, with TRBD2 identical over 12 bases. The CDR3 is made up of 16 amino acids. Germline CDR1 and CDR2: SGHAT and FQDESV (reference sequence). The ends lost 2 bases at V and 2 bases at J; junction bases unmatched: 2. CDR3: CASSLLAGGNTDTQYF. The CDR3 coding sequence is TGTGCCAGCAGCTTACTAGCGGGGGGGAACACAGATACGCAGTATTTT.

This chain links TRBV5-1 with TRBJ1-2; D possibly corresponds to TRBD1 (5 bases). Germline V gene sequence: CDR1 SGHRS, CDR2 YFSETQ. This CDR3 has 14 amino acids. V lost 0 bases, J lost 7 bases, and 13 bases lay in between. The CDR3 sequence is CASSLEGLRGGYTF. The CDR3 nucleotides read TGCGCCAGCAGCTTGGAGGGACTGCGTGGTGGCTACACCTTC. Using reference TRBV5-1 and TRBJ1-2 for the parts outside the CDR3, the full variable domain is KAGVTQTPRYLIKTRGQQVTLSCSPISGHRSVSWYQQTPGQGLQFLFEYFSETQRNKGNFPGRFSGRQFSNSRSEMNVSTLELGDSALYLCASSLEGLRGGYTFGSGTRLTVV.

V and J are TRBV2 and TRBJ2-2; D ambiguous. The CDR3 totals 16 residues. CDR1 and CDR2 (germline): SNHLY, FYNNEI. Between the trimmed V and J ends, which lost 4 bases and 1 base, there was a span of 13 bases. The CDR3: CASSGIRQQNTGELFF. The CDR3 nucleotides read TGTGCCAGCAGTGGTATTCGACAACAGAACACCGGGGAGCTGTTTTTT.

In nucleotides, the CDR3 is TGTGCCAGCAGCCCCCGGACAGGCTCTGGAAACACCATATATTTT. Its translation is CASSPRTGSGNTIYF. This chain uses TRBV7-2 with TRBJ1-3, with 7 bases lining up with TRBD1. CDR3 size: 15 residues. The V and J ends lost 5 bases and 0 bases, in that order; junction bases with no gene match: 4. In germline, CDR1 is SGHTA, CDR2 FQGNSA.

The V and J genes are TRBV6-5 and TRBJ1-1; the match to TRBD1 covers 8 bases. CDR1 and CDR2 from the germline V gene are MNHEY and SVGAGI. The length of the CDR3 is 15 residues. The V gene end was trimmed by 2 bases and the J gene end by 2 bases; junction bases not matched to a gene: 4. The chain's CDR3 is CASSYPGGKNTEAFF. For the CDR3, the DNA is TGTGCCAGCAGTTACCCAGGGGGCAAAAACACTGAAGCTTTCTTT.

CDR3 nucleotides: TGTGCCAGCAGCTCCCGGACAGCGCCCAATGAGCAGTTCTTC. Translation: CASSSRTAPNEQFF. The rearrangement links TRBV7-3 to TRBJ2-1; D possibly corresponds to TRBD1 (6 bases). CDR1 and CDR2 (germline): SGHTA, FQGTGA. The V and J ends lost 4 bases and 6 bases respectively, with 13 bases between them. The CDR3 spans 14 residues.

This chain uses TRBV6-6 with TRBJ1-1; TRBD1 matches at 8 bases. V dropped 5 bases and J dropped 4; count of bases not matched to a gene: 3. The germline gives CDR1 MNHNY, CDR2 SVGAGI (reference sequence). This CDR3 is 13 amino acids long. CDR3 sequence reads: CASSDTGGTEAFF. The CDR3 coding sequence is TGTGCCAGCAGTGATACAGGGGGCACTGAAGCTTTCTTT.

This chain joins TRBV5-1 and TRBJ2-3; the D gene is possibly TRBD2 (7 bases). V lost 4 bases, J lost 4 bases, and 22 bases lay in between. The length of the CDR3 is 17 residues. Germline assignment: CDR1 SGHRS and CDR2 YFSETQ. This chain's CDR3 is CASSPGRGGDSSDTQYF. CDR3 sequence (DNA): TGCGCCAGCAGCCCCGGTAGGGGGGGGGATAGTTCAGATACGCAGTATTTT. Full variable domain (missing parts from reference TRBV5-1 and TRBJ2-3): KAGVTQTPRYLIKTRGQQVTLSCSPISGHRSVSWYQQTPGQGLQFLFEYFSETQRNKGNFPGRFSGRQFSNSRSEMNVSTLELGDSALYLCASSPGRGGDSSDTQYFGPGTRLTVL.

J is TRBJ2-1 and V is TRBV19; TRBD2 matches 10 bases. V was clipped by 5 bases and J by 7 bases; unmatched bases: 5. Germline V gene lookup returns CDR1 LNHDA and CDR2 SQIVND (reference sequence). CDR3 length equals 14 residues. CDR3 protein: CASSVGTSDNEQFF. CDR3 sequence (DNA): TGTGCCAGTAGTGTCGGGACTAGCGATAATGAGCAGTTCTTC.

As DNA, the CDR3 is TGTGCCAGCAGCCGGGACTTCGCAACTAATGAAAAACTGTTTTTT. Amino acid sequence: CASSRDFATNEKLFF. The V and J genes are TRBV6-5 and TRBJ1-4, with D possibly being TRBD1 (5 bases). Germline CDR1 is MNHEY and CDR2 is SVGAGI. This CDR3 spans 15 amino acids. The germline V and J ends were trimmed by 6 bases and 0 bases, with 11 bases remaining between them.

The chain uses TRBV2 and TRBJ1-5; D is unclear. Germline loops: CDR1 SNHLY, CDR2 FYNNEI. This CDR3 is built from 13 residues. V was pared by 3 bases and J by 0 bases, with 3 bases between. CDR3 residues: CASSDYSNQPQHF. CDR3 DNA: TGTGCCAGCAGTGATTATAGCAATCAGCCCCAGCATTTT.

This chain joins TRBV25-1 and TRBJ1-2; no clear D. The V gene lost 0 bases and the J gene lost 5 bases, with 7 bases spanning the gap. CDR1 is MGHDK and CDR2 is SYGVNS in the germline V gene. This CDR3 contains 13 residues. Here the CDR3 reads CASSEYVGYGYTF. The CDR3 nucleotides read TGTGCCAGCAGTGAATATGTCGGGTATGGCTACACCTTC.

CDR3 in amino acids: CASERAYEQYF. In nucleotides, the CDR3 is TGTGCCAGCGAGAGGGCCTACGAGCAGTACTTC. The chain is built from TRBV6-1 and TRBJ2-7; D may be TRBD2 (5 bases). The CDR3 spans 11 residues. V shed 8 bases and J shed 2 bases, with 7 bases lying between them. The germline V gene encodes CDR1 MNHNS and CDR2 SASEGT.

The chain combines TRBV7-9 with TRBJ2-7; 9 bases are shared with TRBD2. The CDR3 has 16 residues. Germline assignment: CDR1 SEHNR and CDR2 FQNEAQ (reference sequence). The V and J ends lost 2 bases and 2 bases, in that order; junction bases with no gene match: 7. CDR3 sequence: CASSLPGGRGTYEQYF. CDR3 sequence (DNA): TGTGCCAGCAGCTTACCCGGCGGGAGGGGGACCTACGAGCAGTACTTC.

The CDR3 loop is CASSLAGLREKLFF. DNA for the CDR3: TGCGCCAGCAGTCTGGCGGGGTTACGAGAAAAACTGTTTTTT. The chain couples TRBV5-1 to TRBJ1-4; D is ambiguous. Trimming cost V 5 bases and J 8 bases, with 16 bases left between them. CDR3 size: 14 residues. Germline V gene lookup returns CDR1 SGHRS and CDR2 YFSETQ.

This sequence joins TRBV6-1 and TRBJ2-7; no firm D call. The ends were cut back, 0 bases at V and 9 bases at J, with 12 bases in the middle. The CDR3 has 13 amino acids. The germline V gene encodes CDR1 MNHNS and CDR2 SASEGT. The CDR3 protein is CASSEALLGGQYF. DNA of the CDR3: TGTGCCAGCAGTGAAGCGCTTCTTGGCGGGCAGTACTTC.

V gene TRBV5-1 combines with J gene TRBJ2-1; 9 bases match TRBD1. The ends lost 4 bases at V and 6 bases at J; junction bases unmatched: 11. This CDR3 is built from 16 residues. Germline V gene data show CDR1 as SGHRS and CDR2 as YFSETQ. The CDR3 bases are TGCGCCAGCAGCCGTAATACAGGGGGCAGGGTCAATGAGCAGTTCTTC. Encoded protein: CASSRNTGGRVNEQFF.